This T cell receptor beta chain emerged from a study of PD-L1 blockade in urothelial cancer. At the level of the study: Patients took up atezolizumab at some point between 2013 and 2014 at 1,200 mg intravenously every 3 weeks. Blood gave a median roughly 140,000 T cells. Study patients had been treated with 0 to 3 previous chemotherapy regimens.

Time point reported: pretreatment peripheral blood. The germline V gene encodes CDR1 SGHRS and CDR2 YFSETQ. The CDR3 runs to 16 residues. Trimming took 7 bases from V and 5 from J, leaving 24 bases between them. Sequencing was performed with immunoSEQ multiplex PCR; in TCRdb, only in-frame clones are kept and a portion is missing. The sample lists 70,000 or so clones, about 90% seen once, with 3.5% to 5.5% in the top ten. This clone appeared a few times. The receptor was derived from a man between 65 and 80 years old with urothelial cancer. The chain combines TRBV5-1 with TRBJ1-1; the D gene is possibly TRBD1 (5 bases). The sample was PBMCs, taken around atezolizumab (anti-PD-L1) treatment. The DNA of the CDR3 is TGCGCCAGCTCTAAGGGAGGGGCCTGGGGGGTGACTGAAGCTTTCTTT. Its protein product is CASSKGGAWGVTEAFF.